A single sample is the source of the 5 T cell receptor beta chains below, sequenced in a study of T cell repertoires in cytomegalovirus infection (dated by TCRdb to between 2018 and 2021). This sample was sequenced with an Illumina HiSeq 1500. TCRdb reanalyzed the raw reads on its own, using fastp at Q25 for trimming and MiXCR for clone calling, and kept in-frame beta chains. Rows are unified per CDR3 protein, each entry keeping the most common DNA and genes. In this sample the table shows 290,000 or so distinct CDR3 sequences, around 10% of which occur a single time. The ten largest account for 2% to 3% of the sample. Source material: PBMCs. These receptors were obtained from a human donor in good health (CMV status not recorded). Some clones in this sample may be carry-over from other donors' samples.

This clonotype was recorded a few times. DNA for the CDR3: TGCGCCAGCGGTAAAGGGACAGATACGCAGTATTTT. Amino acids: CASGKGTDTQYF. V and J are TRBV10-1 and TRBJ2-3; D remains ambiguous. V dropped 8 bases and J dropped 3 bases, with 9 bases sitting between them. CDR1 is WNHNN, CDR2 SYGVQD, per germline (reference sequence). This CDR3 is 12 amino acids long.

This rearrangement joins TRBV20-1 to TRBJ2-3; D might be TRBD1 or TRBD2, each matching 6 bases. This CDR3 is 12 amino acids long. V lost 8 bases, J lost 5 bases, and 14 bases lay in between. The germline CDR1 and CDR2 sequences are DFQATT and SNEGSKA (reference sequence). CDR3 loop: CSPSRGGDTQYF. In nucleotides, the CDR3 is TGCAGTCCTTCCAGGGGAGGAGATACGCAGTATTTT.

In this sample, this clonotype turned up a few times. This chain links TRBV23-1 with TRBJ1-1; possible D gene TRBD1, 5 bases. TRBV23-1 is marked as an open reading frame, function uncertain. Trimming left V 9 bases short and J 3 bases short, with 14 bases between. This CDR3 has 13 amino acids. The CDR3, as DNA: TGCGCCAGAATAAGGGGCCTGGACACTGAAGCTTTCTTT. This codes for CARIRGLDTEAFF.

This clonotype was picked up many times. The chain recombines TRBV7-2 with TRBJ1-2, with a weak D call TRBD1 (6 bases). CDR1 is SGHTA and CDR2 is FQGNSA in the germline V gene. The CDR3 contains 17 residues. Between the trimmed V and J ends, which lost 1 base and 0 bases, there was a span of 15 bases. In DNA form, the CDR3 reads TGTGCCAGCAGCTTAGAGGGGGGGGGAGTGACTAACTATGGCTACACCTTC. This codes for CASSLEGGGVTNYGYTF.

At least ten counts were recorded for this clonotype. The DNA for the CDR3 is TGTGCCAGCAGTTTATTTGCGACCCCGAGTGGCTACACCTTC. Translating it yields CASSLFATPSGYTF. The V call is TRBV28, the J call TRBJ1-2, with no clear D. Trimming shortened V by 1 base and J by 7 bases, and 13 bases separated the two germline ends. Per the germline V gene, CDR1 is MDHEN and CDR2 is SYDVKM. CDR3 length equals 14 residues.